Following are 5 T cell receptor beta chains from one sample sequenced in a study of CD8+ T cells in alopecia areata. Treatment defined: oral pan-JAK inhibitor, 5-10 mg twice daily. In each case, RNA was isolated and then reverse transcribed into cDNA as the sequencing template. TCRdb's table, derived via immunoSEQ multiplex PCR, lists solely in-frame clones and lacks some. The data show roughly 230,000 clones, approximately 47% seen once. The source material was CD4+ T cells sorted from blood, sampled around week 36, from a patient treated with tofacitinib. Receptors were obtained from a human donor with alopecia areata.

CDR3 in amino acids: CASSVDSDTQYF. Here the CDR3 DNA reads TGTGCCAGCAGCGTGGACTCAGATACGCAGTATTTT. The chain employs TRBV9 and TRBJ2-3; maybe TRBD2 (5 bases). Deletions cut 2 bases from V and 4 bases from J, with 5 bases between. The length of the CDR3 is 12 residues. Per germline, CDR1 SGDLS and CDR2 YYNGEE.

This sequence joins TRBV5-1 and TRBJ1-4; no firm D call. The germline V and J ends were trimmed by 0 bases and 7 bases, with 10 bases remaining between them. CDR1 is SGHRS, CDR2 YFSETQ, per germline. The CDR3 spans 14 residues. DNA for the CDR3: TGCGCCAGCAGCTTGGGAGTTTTTAGTGAAAAACTGTTTTTT. Translation gives CASSLGVFSEKLFF. Drawing the rest from reference TRBV5-1 and TRBJ1-4, the complete variable domain is KAGVTQTPRYLIKTRGQQVTLSCSPISGHRSVSWYQQTPGQGLQFLFEYFSETQRNKGNFPGRFSGRQFSNSRSEMNVSTLELGDSALYLCASSLGVFSEKLFFGSGTQLSVL.

CDR3 protein: CASSLGWRADQDEQFF. Here the CDR3 DNA reads TGCGCCAGCAGCTTGGGATGGAGAGCGGATCAAGATGAGCAGTTCTTC. The chain couples TRBV5-1 to TRBJ2-1, with D perhaps TRBD2 (5 bases). CDR1 and CDR2 (germline): SGHRS, YFSETQ. Trimming took 0 bases from V and 8 from J, leaving 18 bases between them. This CDR3 is built from 16 residues. The entire variable domain, with the rest obtained from reference TRBV5-1 and TRBJ2-1, is as follows: KAGVTQTPRYLIKTRGQQVTLSCSPISGHRSVSWYQQTPGQGLQFLFEYFSETQRNKGNFPGRFSGRQFSNSRSEMNVSTLELGDSALYLCASSLGWRADQDEQFFGPGTRLTVL.

The gene calls are TRBV30 and TRBJ1-2; the D gene is possibly TRBD1 (6 bases). Deletions cut 5 bases from V and 4 bases from J, with 11 bases between. The CDR3 covers 12 residues. Germline V lookup: CDR1 GTSNPN, CDR2 SVGIG (reference sequence). The CDR3 spells CAWSDRTYGYTF. CDR3 nucleotides: TGTGCCTGGTCCGACAGGACCTATGGCTACACCTTC.

The chain employs TRBV11-2 and TRBJ2-1; no definite D call. V was pared by 3 bases and J by 7 bases, with 10 bases between. The V gene's germline CDR1 is SGHAT and CDR2 FQNNGV. The CDR3 extends over 13 amino acids. The CDR3 coding sequence is TGTGCCAGCAGCTTGACCCTCTATAATGAGCAGTTCTTC. Translating it yields CASSLTLYNEQFF. Full variable domain (rest looked up from reference TRBV11-2 and TRBJ2-1): EAGVAQSPRYKIIEKRQSVAFWCNPISGHATLYWYQQILGQGPKLLIQFQNNGVVDDSQLPKDRFSAERLKGVDSTLKIQPAKLEDSAVYLCASSLTLYNEQFFGPGTRLTVL.